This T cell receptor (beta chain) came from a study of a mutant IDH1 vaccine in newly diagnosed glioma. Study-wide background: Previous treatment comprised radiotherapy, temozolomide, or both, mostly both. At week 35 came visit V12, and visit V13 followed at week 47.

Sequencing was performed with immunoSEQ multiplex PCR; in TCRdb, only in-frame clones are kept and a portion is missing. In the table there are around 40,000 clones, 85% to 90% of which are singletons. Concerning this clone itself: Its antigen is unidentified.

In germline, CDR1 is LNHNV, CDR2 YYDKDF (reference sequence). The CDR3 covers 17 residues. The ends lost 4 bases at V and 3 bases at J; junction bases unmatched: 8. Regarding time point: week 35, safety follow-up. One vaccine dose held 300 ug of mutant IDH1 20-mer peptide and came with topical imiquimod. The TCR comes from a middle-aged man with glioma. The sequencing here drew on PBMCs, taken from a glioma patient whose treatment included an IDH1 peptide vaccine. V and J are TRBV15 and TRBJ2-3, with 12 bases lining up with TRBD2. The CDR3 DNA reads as TGTGCCACCAGCATACCTAGCGGGGGGGGAAGGACAGATACGCAGTATTTT. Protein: CATSIPSGGGRTDTQYF.